The 32 T cell receptor beta chains below were found in one sample sequenced in a study of blood T cell repertoires in COVID-19. TCRdb's table, derived via immunoSEQ multiplex PCR, lists solely in-frame clones and lacks some. The sample carries more than 150,000 clones, about four fifths recorded once. Sequenced material: peripheral blood. All receptors come from a woman older than 75 with COVID-19, enrolled during active disease.

V usage is TRBV18 and J usage is TRBJ2-3; D not certain. Trimming took 6 bases from V and 2 from J, leaving 9 bases between them. The germline V gene encodes CDR1 KGHSH and CDR2 LQKENI. The CDR3 runs to 13 residues. The DNA for the CDR3 is TGTGCCAGCTCGTTTACAACCACAGATACGCAGTATTTT. This encodes CASSFTTTDTQYF.

This clone was detected only a few times. This rearrangement joins TRBV28 to TRBJ2-5, with a weak D call TRBD1 (5 bases). This CDR3 comprises 14 residues. V was clipped by 3 bases and J by 1 base, with 9 bases between them. CDR1 MDHEN and CDR2 SYDVKM come from the germline V gene. This chain's CDR3 is CASSFRASQETQYF. CDR3 nucleotide sequence: TGTGCCAGCAGTTTCAGGGCCAGCCAAGAGACCCAGTACTTC.

The chain has TRBV29-1 and TRBJ1-2; 7 positions match TRBD1. The CDR3 spans 15 residues. J gave up 4 bases and V 1 base, and 9 bases lay outside the gene matches. Germline CDR1 and CDR2: SQVTM and ANQGSEA. In DNA form, the CDR3 reads TGCAGCGTTGAAGGTTCCAGGGGGAAGTCCTATGGCTACACCTTC. This sequence encodes CSVEGSRGKSYGYTF.

The genes are TRBV5-1 and TRBJ2-1; D remains ambiguous. The V and J ends lost 3 bases and 0 bases respectively, with 10 bases between them. Per the germline V gene, CDR1 is SGHRS and CDR2 is YFSETQ. The CDR3 is 15 amino acids. The CDR3 reads CASSSRVDSYNEQFF. In nucleotides, the CDR3 is TGCGCCAGCAGCTCCCGCGTTGACTCCTACAATGAGCAGTTCTTC.

The gene calls are TRBV9 and TRBJ2-3; 11 nucleotides align to TRBD2. The CDR3 is 17 residues long. Germline lookup yields CDR1 SGDLS and CDR2 YYNGEE. The ends lost 2 bases at V and 1 base at J; junction bases unmatched: 6. CDR3 nucleotides: TGTGCCAGCAGCGTGGGGCTAGCGGGGGGACGCACAGATACGCAGTATTTT. Protein sequence: CASSVGLAGGRTDTQYF.

The V and J genes are TRBV2 and TRBJ2-1, with 10 bases that match TRBD1. CDR1 and CDR2 (germline): SNHLY, FYNNEI. V lost 4 bases, J lost 9 bases, and 9 bases stayed unmatched. The CDR3 totals 15 residues. Here the CDR3 reads CASSATGGYEGEQFF. The CDR3 DNA reads TGTGCCAGCAGTGCGACAGGGGGCTACGAAGGTGAGCAGTTCTTC.

The rearrangement links TRBV6-1 to TRBJ2-3, with TRBD2 matching 8 bases. This CDR3 is built from 18 residues. J lost 0 bases, V lost 4 bases, and 12 bases had no gene match. The germline V gene has CDR1 MNHNS and CDR2 SASEGT. CDR3 sequence reads: CASSAGLAPRSSTDTQYF. The DNA for the CDR3 is TGTGCCAGCAGTGCAGGACTAGCTCCACGTTCTAGCACAGATACGCAGTATTTT.

The chain combines TRBV5-1 with TRBJ2-6; D call uncertain. The CDR3 length is 16 residues. Trimming stripped 7 bases from V and 0 bases from J, with 14 bases between. Germline V CDR1 and CDR2: SGHRS, YFSETQ. The CDR3 is CASQPSLSSGANVLTF. DNA of the CDR3: TGCGCCAGCCAACCCTCCCTTAGCTCTGGGGCCAACGTCCTGACTTTC. Drawing the rest from reference TRBV5-1 and TRBJ2-6, the complete variable domain is KAGVTQTPRYLIKTRGQQVTLSCSPISGHRSVSWYQQTPGQGLQFLFEYFSETQRNKGNFPGRFSGRQFSNSRSEMNVSTLELGDSALYLCASQPSLSSGANVLTFGAGSRLTVL.

DNA of the CDR3: TGTGCCAGCAGATTACCCGGGTTCGGAAACACCATATATTTT. Translation: CASRLPGFGNTIYF. J is TRBJ1-3 and V is TRBV7-9, with D unclear. CDR1 and CDR2 (germline): SEHNR, FQNEAQ (reference sequence). CDR3 length: 14 amino acids. Trimming pared 6 bases from V and 4 bases from J, leaving 13 bases between.

V is TRBV28 and J is TRBJ2-7; 8 positions agree with TRBD2. Germline V CDR1 and CDR2: MDHEN, SYDVKM. The junction had 8 bases not matched to a gene; V was cut back by 6 bases and J by 4 bases. The CDR3 contains 14 residues. DNA for the CDR3: TGTGCCAGCAGCCGCCGGGGGGGCCTTTACGAGCAGTACTTC. It is translated as CASSRRGGLYEQYF.

The chain combines TRBV2 with TRBJ2-2, with a possible D match to TRBD1 (5 bases). CDR1 and CDR2 from the germline V gene are SNHLY and FYNNEI. This CDR3 spans 12 amino acids. Trimming stripped 7 bases from V and 7 bases from J, with 10 bases between. Here the CDR3 DNA reads TGTGCCAGCAAGGGGTACGGCGGGGAGCTGTTTTTT. This translates into CASKGYGGELFF.

The gene calls are TRBV5-4 and TRBJ2-1; 13 bases agree with TRBD2. V was pared by 4 bases and J by 6 bases, with 4 bases of the junction left unmatched. Per germline, CDR1 SGHNT and CDR2 YYREEE (reference sequence). The CDR3 consists of 15 residues. The CDR3 DNA follows: TGTGCCAGCAGCCTTGGACTAGCGGGAGCCAATGAGCAGTTCTTC. Translated: CASSLGLAGANEQFF.

This clone has a handful of counts. V gene TRBV3-1 (or the pseudogene TRBV3-2) combines with J gene TRBJ2-7; a weak D match, TRBD2 (6 bases). There are 16 residues in the CDR3. Trimming pared 0 bases from V and 0 bases from J, leaving 12 bases between. The germline V gene has CDR1 LGHDT and CDR2 YNNKEL (reference sequence). CDR3 protein: CASSQDAGPSSYEQYF. In nucleotides, the CDR3 is TGTGCCAGCAGCCAAGATGCGGGACCTAGCTCCTACGAGCAGTACTTC.

The chain combines TRBV5-5 with TRBJ1-2; 10 bases are shared with TRBD1. Losses at the gene ends were 4 bases for V and 5 bases for J; bases not matched to a gene: 8. The CDR3 sequence is 15 residues long. Per germline, CDR1 SGHKS and CDR2 YYEKEE (reference sequence). Here the CDR3 reads CASSERPGQGYGYTF. Written as DNA, the CDR3 is TGTGCCAGCAGCGAGAGGCCGGGACAGGGGTATGGCTACACCTTC.

This sequence joins TRBV6-5 and TRBJ1-5; D ambiguous. CDR3 length: 15 residues. V lost 6 bases and J lost 4, with 16 bases in between. Germline CDR1 MNHEY, CDR2 SVGAGI. For the CDR3, the DNA is TGTGCCAGCAGAAGCCTTGGGCCGGAAAATCAGCCCCAGCATTTT. Amino acids: CASRSLGPENQPQHF.

V usage is TRBV14 and J usage is TRBJ1-1; the D is unclear. CDR1 SGHDN and CDR2 FVKESK come from the germline V gene. Between the trimmed V and J ends, which lost 1 base and 3 bases, there was a span of 6 bases. There are 13 residues in the CDR3. DNA for the CDR3: TGTGCCAGCAGCCAAGCTTCTTACACTGAAGCTTTCTTT. Its translation is CASSQASYTEAFF.

The chain uses TRBV19 and TRBJ2-7, with 8 bases aligning to TRBD1. The CDR3 runs 15 residues. Trimming removed 1 base from V and 7 bases from J; junction bases left unmatched: 9. Germline V CDR1 and CDR2: LNHDA, SQIVND (reference sequence). Written as DNA, the CDR3 is TGTGCCAGTAGTATAGGGGCCGGACAGGGCGGGGAGCAGTACTTC. Residues: CASSIGAGQGGEQYF.

The chain couples TRBV3-1 (or the pseudogene TRBV3-2) to TRBJ2-6; D is uncertain. Trimming removed 4 bases at V and 0 bases at J, with 7 bases between. CDR3 length: 15 residues. CDR1 and CDR2 from the germline V gene are LGHDT and YNNKEL (reference sequence). The CDR3 DNA sequence: TGTGCCAGCAGCCCCTTTAGCTCTGGGGCCAACGTCCTGACTTTC. Translation gives CASSPFSSGANVLTF.

The chain has TRBV5-6 and TRBJ1-2; D uncertain. V was pared by 4 bases and J by 4 bases, with 17 bases between. The germline CDR1 and CDR2 sequences are SGHDT and YYEEEE. CDR3 length: 15 residues. The CDR3 loop reads CASSAGVSSGYGYTF. CDR3 DNA sequence: TGTGCCAGCAGCGCCGGGGTCTCCAGCGGCTATGGCTACACCTTC.

This chain links TRBV4-1 with TRBJ1-2; maybe TRBD1 (5 bases). Trimming removed 8 bases at V and 5 bases at J, with 15 bases between. Germline CDR1 MGHRA, CDR2 YSYEKL. CDR3 length: 13 amino acids. The CDR3 sequence: CASSSHRGYGYTF. Written as DNA, the CDR3 is TGCGCCAGCTCTAGCCACCGGGGGTATGGCTACACCTTC.

The gene calls are TRBV5-1 and TRBJ2-7; 8 bases align to TRBD1. V shed 4 bases and J 13 bases; nucleotides not matched to a gene: 13. The CDR3 is 13 amino acids. CDR1 and CDR2 from the germline V gene are SGHRS and YFSETQ. The CDR3 loop is CASSTGTGGLEYF. The CDR3, as DNA: TGCGCCAGCAGCACCGGGACAGGAGGACTGGAATACTTC.

The genes are TRBV10-3 and TRBJ1-1; D is perhaps TRBD1 (5 bases). V lost 11 bases and J lost 0, with 13 bases in between. The CDR3 covers 13 residues. CDR1 is ENHRY, CDR2 SYGVKD, per germline. The CDR3 loop is CALARVLNTEAFF. In DNA form, the CDR3 reads TGTGCCCTCGCCAGGGTACTGAACACTGAAGCTTTCTTT.

In DNA, the CDR3 is TGCGCCAGCACATCCGGGACAGGGGGAAATGGCTACACCTTC. Translating it yields CASTSGTGGNGYTF. The rearrangement links TRBV5-1 to TRBJ1-2; 11 nucleotides align to TRBD1. Germline values: CDR1 SGHRS, CDR2 YFSETQ. Trimming removed 6 bases from V and 6 bases from J; junction bases left unmatched: 7. The length of the CDR3 is 14 residues.

This chain links TRBV7-2 with TRBJ2-1; TRBD2 agrees at 12 bases. Germline V gene data show CDR1 as SGHTA and CDR2 as FQGNSA. The CDR3 contains 17 residues. V dropped 1 base and J dropped 8; count of bases not matched to a gene: 9. As DNA, the CDR3 is TGTGCCAGCAGCTTAGGAGGCGGACTAGCGGGGAACTATGAGCAGTTCTTC. This gives the protein CASSLGGGLAGNYEQFF.

Many counts were recorded for this clone. The chain links TRBV7-9 to TRBJ2-2; 9 bases map to TRBD1. The J segment lost 5 bases and the V segment lost 5 bases, leaving 9 bases of the junction unmatched. Per germline, CDR1 SEHNR and CDR2 FQNEAQ (reference sequence). The CDR3 loop spans 16 amino acids. The CDR3, as DNA: TGTGCCAGCAGCCAGGCGGCGGGGACAGGGACCGGGGAGCTGTTTTTT. Protein product: CASSQAAGTGTGELFF.

The chain uses TRBV7-2 and TRBJ1-1, with 10 bases matching TRBD1. CDR1 and CDR2 from the germline V gene are SGHTA and FQGNSA. The ends lost 5 bases at V and 3 bases at J; junction bases unmatched: 9. The CDR3 length is 16 residues. In DNA form, the CDR3 reads TGTGCCAGCAGCCCGCAGGACAGGGGGGGGGACACTGAAGCTTTCTTT. This gives the protein CASSPQDRGGDTEAFF. The entire variable domain, with the rest obtained from reference TRBV7-2 and TRBJ1-1, is as follows: GAGVSQSPSNKVTEKGKDVELRCDPISGHTALYWYRQSLGQGLEFLIYFQGNSAPDKSGLPSDRFSAERTGGSVSTLTIQRTQQEDSAVYLCASSPQDRGGDTEAFFGQGTRLTVV.

V gene TRBV6-5 combines with J gene TRBJ2-1; 7 bases are shared with TRBD2. Trimming at V came to 10 bases and at J to 5 bases, leaving 11 bases not matched to a gene. Germline CDR1 and CDR2: MNHEY and SVGAGI. This CDR3 region has 14 residues. The CDR3 spells CATGRMGFNNEQFF. CDR3 DNA: TGTGCCACCGGGAGGATGGGGTTTAACAATGAGCAGTTCTTC.

The genes are TRBV2 and TRBJ2-7; 7 bases fit TRBD1. V lost 2 bases, J lost 5 bases, and 3 bases stayed unmatched. CDR1 is SNHLY, CDR2 FYNNEI, per germline. The CDR3 totals 13 residues. CDR3 loop: CASSESRGNEQYF. In nucleotides, the CDR3 is TGTGCCAGCAGTGAAAGCAGGGGGAACGAGCAGTACTTC.

This clone occurred once. V is TRBV20-1 and J is TRBJ1-2, with TRBD1 matching over 8 bases. The germline gives CDR1 DFQATT, CDR2 SNEGSKA (reference sequence). Trimming at V came to 3 bases and at J to 2 bases, leaving 5 bases not matched to a gene. The CDR3 runs to 14 residues. The CDR3 protein is CSASSSGGNYGYTF. The CDR3 DNA follows: TGCAGTGCTAGTTCTTCAGGGGGCAACTATGGCTACACCTTC.

The chain uses TRBV27 and TRBJ2-6; weak D call: TRBD1 (5 bases). Trimming pared 6 bases from V and 0 bases from J, leaving 9 bases between. The length of the CDR3 is 15 residues. CDR1 is MNHEY, CDR2 SMNVEV, per germline (reference sequence). This chain's CDR3 is CASSPGISGANVLTF. DNA for the CDR3: TGTGCCAGCAGCCCAGGGATCTCTGGGGCCAACGTCCTGACTTTC.

This clone was counted a few times. The chain combines TRBV18 with TRBJ1-1; D not resolved. The CDR3 contains 13 residues. V was trimmed by 2 bases and J by 2 bases, leaving 6 bases between them. The germline gives CDR1 KGHSH, CDR2 LQKENI. Here the CDR3 DNA reads TGTGCCAGCTCACCAGCACTTAACACTGAAGCTTTCTTT. It is translated as CASSPALNTEAFF.

This chain uses TRBV19 with TRBJ1-5, with 9 nucleotides matching TRBD1. The CDR3 extends over 15 amino acids. Germline trimming cut 6 bases from V and 3 bases from J; bases unmatched to any gene: 6. The V gene's germline CDR1 is LNHDA and CDR2 SQIVND (reference sequence). Here the CDR3 DNA reads TGTGCCAGTAGCCCGGGACAGGGACTCAATCAGCCCCAGCATTTT. Protein product: CASSPGQGLNQPQHF.